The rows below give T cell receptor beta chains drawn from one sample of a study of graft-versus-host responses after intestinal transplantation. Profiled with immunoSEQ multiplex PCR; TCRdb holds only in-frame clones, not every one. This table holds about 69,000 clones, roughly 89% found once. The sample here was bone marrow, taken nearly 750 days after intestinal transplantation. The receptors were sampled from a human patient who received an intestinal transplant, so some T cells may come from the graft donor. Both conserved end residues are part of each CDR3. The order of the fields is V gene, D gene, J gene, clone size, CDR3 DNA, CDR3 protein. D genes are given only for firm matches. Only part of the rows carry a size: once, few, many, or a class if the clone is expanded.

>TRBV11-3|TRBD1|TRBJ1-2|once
TGTGCCAGCAGCTTAGAGGACAGGGCTAACTATGGCTACACCTTC
CASSLEDRANYGYTF
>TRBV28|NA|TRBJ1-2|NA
TGTGCCAGCAGTTTACATTTCATCTATGGCTACACCTTC
CASSLHFIYGYTF
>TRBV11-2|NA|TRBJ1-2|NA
TGTGCCAGCAGCTTAACCCGTGGGGGGGAAAGGTTTAACTATGGCTACACCTTC
CASSLTRGGERFNYGYTF
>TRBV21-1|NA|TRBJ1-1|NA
TGTGCCACTAAGGAGTCTGAAGCTTTCTTT
CATKESEAFF
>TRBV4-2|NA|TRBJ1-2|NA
TGTGCCAGCAGCTGGGACGTCGACAGCTATGGCTACACCTTC
CASSWDVDSYGYTF
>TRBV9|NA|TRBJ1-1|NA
TGTGCCAGCAGCGTAGGGGTCGGGGCCGGAACTGAAGCTTTCTTT
CASSVGVGAGTEAFF
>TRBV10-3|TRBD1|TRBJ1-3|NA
TGTGCCATCAGTGATGGGGGACAGGGAGGTTCTGGAAACACCATATATTTT
CAISDGGQGGSGNTIYF
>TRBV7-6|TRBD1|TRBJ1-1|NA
TGTGCCAGCAGCTTAGGAGCAGGGGGCCACACTGAAGCTTTCTTT
CASSLGAGGHTEAFF
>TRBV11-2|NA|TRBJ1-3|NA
TGTGCCAGCAGCTTAGGGACAGATCCTGGAAACACCATATATTTT
CASSLGTDPGNTIYF
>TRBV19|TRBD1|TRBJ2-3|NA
TGTGCCAGTAGTATCCGGACAGGGAACCAAGATACGCAGTATTTT
CASSIRTGNQDTQYF
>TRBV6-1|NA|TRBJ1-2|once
TGTGCCAGCAGTGAATGGGGTCAGATCGGCTACACCTTC
CASSEWGQIGYTF
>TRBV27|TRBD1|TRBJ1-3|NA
TGTGCCAGCAGTAAAAGACAGGGGAGCTCTGGAAACACCATATATTTT
CASSKRQGSSGNTIYF
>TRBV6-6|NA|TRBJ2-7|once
TGTGCCAGCAGTTTGAAGGGAAGCTATAACTACGAGCAGTACTTC
CASSLKGSYNYEQYF
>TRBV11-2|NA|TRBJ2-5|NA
TGTGCCAGCAGTTTAGGAGTCGGGGGCCCTCAAGAGACCCAGTACTTC
CASSLGVGGPQETQYF
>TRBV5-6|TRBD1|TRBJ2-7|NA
TGTGCCAGCAGCAGCCGGGACAGGGGCACCTACGAGCAGTACTTC
CASSSRDRGTYEQYF
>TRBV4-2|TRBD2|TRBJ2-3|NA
TGTGCCAGCAGCCTAGCGGGGAGCACAGATACGCAGTATTTT
CASSLAGSTDTQYF
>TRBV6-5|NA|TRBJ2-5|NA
TGTGCCAGCAGTTACGTTGGGGCGCAACAAGAGACCCAGTACTTC
CASSYVGAQQETQYF
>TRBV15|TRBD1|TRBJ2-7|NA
TGTGCCACCAGCATCGAAACAGGGGGATCCTACGAGCAGTACTTC
CATSIETGGSYEQYF
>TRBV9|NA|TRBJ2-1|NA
TGTGCCAGCAGCGCCCGGGGGGCGGGGGACAATGAGCAGTTCTTC
CASSARGAGDNEQFF
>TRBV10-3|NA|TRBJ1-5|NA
TGTGCCATCAGTGAAATCGGTAGCAATCAGCCCCAGCATTTT
CAISEIGSNQPQHF
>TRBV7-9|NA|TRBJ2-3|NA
TGTGCCAGCAGCTTAGGAGGGACTAGCACAGATACGCAGTATTTT
CASSLGGTSTDTQYF
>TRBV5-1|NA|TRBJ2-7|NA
TGCGCCAGCAGCTTGGCCCAAACAGGGCCCGAGCAGTACTTC
CASSLAQTGPEQYF
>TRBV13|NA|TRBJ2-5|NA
TGTGCCAGCAGCTTAGTAGATGAAGGTGAGACCCAGTACTTC
CASSLVDEGETQYF
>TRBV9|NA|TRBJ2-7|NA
TGTGCCAGCAGCGTAGGGGAATACGAGCAGTACTTC
CASSVGEYEQYF
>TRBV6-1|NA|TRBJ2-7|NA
TGTGCCAGCAGTGAGGTACAGTTACACTACGAGCAGTACTTC
CASSEVQLHYEQYF
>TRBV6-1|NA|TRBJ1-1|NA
TGTGCCAGCAGTCAAGACAGCTACACTGAAGCTTTCTTT
CASSQDSYTEAFF
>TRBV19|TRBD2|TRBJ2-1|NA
TGTGCCAGTACCTTGGGGGGGGGCTACAATGAGCAGTTCTTC
CASTLGGGYNEQFF
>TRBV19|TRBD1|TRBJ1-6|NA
TGTGCCAGTAGAGGGACAGGGATATCACCCCTCCACTTT
CASRGTGISPLHF
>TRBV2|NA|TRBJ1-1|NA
TGTGCCAGCAGTCCGAACACTGAAGCTTTCTTT
CASSPNTEAFF
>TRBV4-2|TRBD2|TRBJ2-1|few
TGTGCCAGCAGCCAAGAAATTCTGGCACGGACTAGCGCCTACAATGAGCAGTTCTTC
CASSQEILARTSAYNEQFF
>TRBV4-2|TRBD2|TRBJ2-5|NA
TGTGCCAGCAGCCAAGTTTCTAGCGGGAGGGCCGTGGTAGAGACCCAGTACTTC
CASSQVSSGRAVVETQYF
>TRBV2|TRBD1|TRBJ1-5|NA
TGTGCCAGCAGCACAGGGGCCAATCAGCCCCAGCATTTT
CASSTGANQPQHF
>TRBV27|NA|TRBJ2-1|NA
TGTGCCAGCAGTTTGTGGGGCCCAGGGGAATCCTACAATGAGCAGTTCTTC
CASSLWGPGESYNEQFF
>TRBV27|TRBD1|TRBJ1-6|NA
TGTGCCAGCAGGAGACAGGGGAATTCACCCCTCCACTTT
CASRRQGNSPLHF
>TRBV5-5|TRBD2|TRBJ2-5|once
TGTGCCAGCAGCTTGGAACTAGCGGGAGCGCAAAACCCGAAAGAGACCCAGTACTTC
CASSLELAGAQNPKETQYF
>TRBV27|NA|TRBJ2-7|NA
TGTGCCAGCAGTTCTGGCACAACTACCCTCTACGAGCAGTACTTC
CASSSGTTTLYEQYF
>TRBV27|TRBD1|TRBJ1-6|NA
TGTGCCAGCAGTCCGGGACAGAGCGATTCACCCCTCCACTTT
CASSPGQSDSPLHF
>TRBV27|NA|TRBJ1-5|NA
TGTGCCAGCAGTTTATCCCAAGGCGATCCTCAGCCCCAGCATTTT
CASSLSQGDPQPQHF
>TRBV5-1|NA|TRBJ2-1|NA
TGCGCCAGCAGCTTGGGAACCTACAATGAGCAGTTCTTC
CASSLGTYNEQFF
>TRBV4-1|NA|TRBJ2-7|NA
TGCGCCAGCAGCCAAAATCGTATGCTAGCCACCTACGAGCAGTACTTC
CASSQNRMLATYEQYF
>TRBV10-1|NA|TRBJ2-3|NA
TGCGCCAGCAGCCCGACTATGGATACGCAGTATTTT
CASSPTMDTQYF
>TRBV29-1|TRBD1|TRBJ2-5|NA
TGCAGCGTCCCTAAGGACAGGGGGCGGCCAGAGACCCAGTACTTC
CSVPKDRGRPETQYF
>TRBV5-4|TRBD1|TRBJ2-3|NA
TGTGCCAGCAGCCCGGACAGGGGCGGCACAGATACGCAGTATTTT
CASSPDRGGTDTQYF
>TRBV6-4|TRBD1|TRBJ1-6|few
TGTGCCAGCAGGGACAGGGATAATTCACCCCTCCACTTT
CASRDRDNSPLHF
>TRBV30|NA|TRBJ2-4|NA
TGTGCCTGGAGTGCCCTAGGAAACATTCAGTACTTC
CAWSALGNIQYF
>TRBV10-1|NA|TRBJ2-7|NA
TGCGCCAGCAGTGACCCTGAGAGGTACGAGCAGTACTTC
CASSDPERYEQYF
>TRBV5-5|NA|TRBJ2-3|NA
TGTGCCAGCAGTTATGGGCTCCATGGCACAGATACGCAGTATTTT
CASSYGLHGTDTQYF
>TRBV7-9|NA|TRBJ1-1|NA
TGTGCCAGCAGCCCTCCGCTCGGGCCGCCGAAGGGGGTCTTT
CASSPPLGPPKGVF
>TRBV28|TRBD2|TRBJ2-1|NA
TGTGCCAGCAGCACCCGACTAGCGGGAGGGCTTAGGTCCTACAATGAGCAGTTCTTC
CASSTRLAGGLRSYNEQFF
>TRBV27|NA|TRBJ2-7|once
TGTGCCAGCAGTTTAGGGGCCCACTACGAGCAGTACTTC
CASSLGAHYEQYF
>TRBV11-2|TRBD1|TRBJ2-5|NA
TGTGCCAGCAGCTCGGGACAGTTCCAAGAGACCCAGTACTTC
CASSSGQFQETQYF
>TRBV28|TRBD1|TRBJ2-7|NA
TGTGCCAGCAGCCATCCCGGGACAGCCGCCTACGAGCAGTACTTC
CASSHPGTAAYEQYF
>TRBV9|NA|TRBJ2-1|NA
TGTGCCAGCAGCGTAGTAGCGGTTGGCAGCTCCTACAATGAGCAGTTCTTC
CASSVVAVGSSYNEQFF
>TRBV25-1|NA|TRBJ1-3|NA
TGTGCCAGCAGTGAAAGGTCCCGGAGCGGAAACACCATATATTTT
CASSERSRSGNTIYF
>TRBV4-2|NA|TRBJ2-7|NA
TGTGCCAGCAGCCCCGGAGTTTCTAGCACTTACGGATACGAGCAGTACTTC
CASSPGVSSTYGYEQYF
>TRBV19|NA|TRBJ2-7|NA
TGTGCCAGTAGTCCCGACATCCAGGGCGAGCAGTACTTC
CASSPDIQGEQYF
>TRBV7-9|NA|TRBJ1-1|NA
TGTGCCAGCAGCCCCGTACCCGATTCGAACACTGAAGCTTTCTTT
CASSPVPDSNTEAFF
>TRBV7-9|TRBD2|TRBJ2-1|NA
TGTGCCAGCAGCCCTGCCGGACTAGCGGGACAACACAATGAGCAGTTCTTC
CASSPAGLAGQHNEQFF
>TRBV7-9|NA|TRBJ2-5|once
TGTGCCAGCAGCCCCACCCAAGGGACCCAGTACTTC
CASSPTQGTQYF
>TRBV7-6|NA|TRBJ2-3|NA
TGTGCCAGCAGCTTATTTCCAAGGGAGGGCACAGATACGCAGTATTTT
CASSLFPREGTDTQYF